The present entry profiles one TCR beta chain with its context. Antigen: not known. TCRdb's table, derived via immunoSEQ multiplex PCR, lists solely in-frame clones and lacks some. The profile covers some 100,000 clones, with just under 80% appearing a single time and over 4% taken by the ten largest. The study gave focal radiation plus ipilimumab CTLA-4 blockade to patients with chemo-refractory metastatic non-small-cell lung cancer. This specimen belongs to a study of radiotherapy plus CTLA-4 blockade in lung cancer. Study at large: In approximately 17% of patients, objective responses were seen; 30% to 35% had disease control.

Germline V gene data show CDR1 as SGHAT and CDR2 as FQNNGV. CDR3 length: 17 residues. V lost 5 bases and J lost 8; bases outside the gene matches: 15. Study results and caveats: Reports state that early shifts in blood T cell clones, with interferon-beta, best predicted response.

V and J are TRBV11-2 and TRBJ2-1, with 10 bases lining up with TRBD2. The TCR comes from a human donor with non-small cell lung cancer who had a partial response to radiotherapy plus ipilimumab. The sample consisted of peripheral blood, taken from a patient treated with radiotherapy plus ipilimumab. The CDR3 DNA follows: TGTGCCAGCAGCATATGGGCCTCTAGCGGGAGTATGCATGAGCAGTTCTTC. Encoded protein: CASSIWASSGSMHEQFF.